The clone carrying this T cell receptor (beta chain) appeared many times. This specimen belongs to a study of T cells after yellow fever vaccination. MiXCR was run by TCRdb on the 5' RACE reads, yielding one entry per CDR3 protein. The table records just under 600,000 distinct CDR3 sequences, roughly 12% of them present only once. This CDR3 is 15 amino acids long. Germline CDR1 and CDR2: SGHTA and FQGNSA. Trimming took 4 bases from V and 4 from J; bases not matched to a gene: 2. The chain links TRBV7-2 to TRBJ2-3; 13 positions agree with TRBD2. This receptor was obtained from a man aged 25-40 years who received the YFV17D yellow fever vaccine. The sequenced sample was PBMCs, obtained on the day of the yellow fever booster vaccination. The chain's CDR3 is CASSSTSGRSDTQYF. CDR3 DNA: TGTGCCAGCAGCTCGACTAGCGGGAGGTCAGATACGCAGTATTTT.